The 5 T cell receptor beta chains below all came from one sample that was sequenced in a study of blood T cells in healthy people across ages. Next came a second PCR, run for about 6 to 11 cycles, which used a sample-barcoded 5' primer along with a J-beta primer mix. TCRdb re-analysed the 5' RACE reads in MiXCR, keeping a single row per CDR3 protein. The table records 900,000 to 950,000 distinct CDR3 sequences, just under 30% of them present only once. These same records also appear under a second study, on T cells of mothers and their children.

The source material was blood. The source of these receptors is a woman aged 40 to 50 in good health.

The J gene is TRBJ2-1, the V gene TRBV2; TRBD2 matches 7 bases. In germline, CDR1 is SNHLY, CDR2 FYNNEI. V shed 8 bases, J shed 0 bases, and the junction held 10 bases outside the gene matches. The CDR3 is 16 amino acids. The CDR3 loop reads CASSKDGGSSYNEQFF. CDR3 coding DNA: TGTGCCAGCTCGAAGGACGGGGGGAGCTCCTACAATGAGCAGTTCTTC.

The chain has TRBV12-3 or TRBV12-4 and TRBJ1-1; tentatively, D is TRBD1 (6 bases). CDR3 length: 15 amino acids. The V gene lost 6 bases and the J gene lost 4 bases, with 18 bases spanning the gap. The CDR3 loop reads CASSHNRGARTEAFF. As DNA, the CDR3 is TGTGCCAGCAGCCACAATCGGGGGGCCCGCACTGAAGCTTTCTTT.

This clonotype came up many times. The chain has TRBV20-1 and TRBJ2-1, with 9 bases that match TRBD2. The CDR3 covers 15 residues. The germline CDR1 and CDR2 sequences are DFQATT and SNEGSKA (reference sequence). With 2 bases clipped from V and 7 bases from J, the junction kept 9 bases outside the gene matches. The CDR3 protein is CSARKASGAPNEQFF. For the CDR3, the DNA is TGCAGTGCTAGAAAGGCTAGCGGGGCACCTAATGAGCAGTTCTTC.

The rearrangement links TRBV5-1 to TRBJ2-1; weak D call: TRBD2 (6 bases). The V gene lost 7 bases and the J gene lost 6 bases, with 14 bases spanning the gap. The CDR3 sequence is 13 residues long. In germline, CDR1 is SGHRS, CDR2 YFSETQ. The chain's CDR3 is CASGTRLRNEQFF. The CDR3 nucleotides read TGCGCCAGCGGGACTCGACTCCGCAATGAGCAGTTCTTC.

This clonotype turned up a few times. The genes are TRBV6-5 and TRBJ2-7; 11 bases map to TRBD2. Trimming at V came to 2 bases and at J to 3 bases, leaving 6 bases not matched to a gene. Per the germline V gene, CDR1 is MNHEY and CDR2 is SVGAGI. The CDR3 spans 16 residues. CDR3 sequence: CASSYETSGAVYEQYF. Written as DNA, the CDR3 is TGTGCCAGCAGTTACGAGACTAGCGGGGCCGTCTACGAGCAGTACTTC.